A selection of T cell receptor beta chains follows, all from one sample in a study of blood T cell repertoires in COVID-19. Method: immunoSEQ multiplex PCR; TCRdb's copy keeps in-frame clones and lacks some. The sample shows 150,000 to 200,000 clones, 70% to 85% of them seen only once. Sequencing input: peripheral blood. These receptors came from a woman older than 75 with acute or convalescent COVID-19. CDR3s include the opening cysteine and the closing phenylalanine or tryptophan. The D gene is left open where the match is weak. The listing skips clone size in some rows; elsewhere it reads once, few, many or a size class.

clone_size j_call v_call d_call cdr3_nt cdr3_aa
- TRBJ1-1 TRBV5-1 TRBD1 TGCGCCAGCAGCTTGCGACCGGACAGGACGAACACTGAAGCTTTCTTT CASSLRPDRTNTEAFF
- TRBJ2-3 TRBV10-1 - TGCGCCAGCAGCAACAGGGTTGGGAGCACAGATACGCAGTATTTT CASSNRVGSTDTQYF
few TRBJ2-7 TRBV10-3 - TGTGCCATCAGTGAGAGGCCCGGGGAGGAGTACGAGCAGTACTTC CAISERPGEEYEQYF
- TRBJ1-1 TRBV2 TRBD1 TGTGCCAGCAGCGCCCGACAGGGTCCAGGGACTGAAGCTTTCTTT CASSARQGPGTEAFF
- TRBJ2-5 TRBV29-1 - TGCAGCGTTGTTACAGGGTTGGAGACCCAGTACTTC CSVVTGLETQYF
- TRBJ2-3 TRBV20-1 - TGCAGTGCTAGTGGGGTCGGCGGATCCCGCACAGATACGCAGTATTTT CSASGVGGSRTDTQYF
- TRBJ2-1 TRBV5-1 - TGCGCCAGCAGCTTGGAGGCGGGGGCGAGGAATGAGCAGTTCTTC CASSLEAGARNEQFF
- TRBJ2-4 TRBV5-6 - TGTGCCAGCAGCTTCCTGGAGGGTATAGCCAAAAACATTCAGTACTTC CASSFLEGIAKNIQYF
- TRBJ2-5 TRBV15 - TGTGCCACCAGCAGAGATATCCAGGGCATACAAGAGACCCAGTACTTC CATSRDIQGIQETQYF
- TRBJ2-1 TRBV5-1 - TGCGCCAGCAGCTTGGAATTGCGGGGTGATGAGCAGTTCTTC CASSLELRGDEQFF
few TRBJ2-7 TRBV10-1 - TGCGCCAGCAGTGAGTCCAGGGGATTCATCTACGAGCAGTACTTC CASSESRGFIYEQYF
- TRBJ1-2 TRBV15 TRBD1 TGTGCCACCAGCAGGGGGACAGGGGTTGGTGGCTACACCTTC CATSRGTGVGGYTF
- TRBJ2-1 TRBV12-3/TRBV12-4 - TGTGCCAGCACCAACAGGGCAGACAATGAGCAGTTCTTC CASTNRADNEQFF
- TRBJ2-2 TRBV6-1 - TGTGCCAGCAGCGAAGATGGCAGGGGCGGGGAGCTGTTTTTT CASSEDGRGGELFF
- TRBJ2-3 TRBV5-1 - TGCGCCAGCAGCTTGGAACCCCTAGTAGATACGCAGTATTTT CASSLEPLVDTQYF
- TRBJ2-3 TRBV5-1 - TGCGCCAGCAGCGGGGCGGACGGCTCTAGCACAGATACGCAGTATTTT CASSGADGSSTDTQYF
- TRBJ2-4 TRBV21-1 - TGTGCCAGCAGCAAAAAGGCGGTTCTAGCCAAAAACATTCAGTACTTC CASSKKAVLAKNIQYF
- TRBJ1-2 TRBV5-1 TRBD1 TGCGCCAGCAGCTCGACAGGGGCGCACTATGGCTACACCTTC CASSSTGAHYGYTF
- TRBJ2-1 TRBV5-5 - TGTGCCAGCAGCTTGGACGGGAGCGAGTACAATGAGCAGTTCTTC CASSLDGSEYNEQFF
- TRBJ2-5 TRBV9 TRBD1 TGTGCCAGCAGCGAGGGGACAGTCTTACAAGAGACCCAGTACTTC CASSEGTVLQETQYF
- TRBJ1-1 TRBV5-5 - TGTGCCAGCAGCTTGGGACAGAAGAACACTGAAGCTTTCTTT CASSLGQKNTEAFF
- TRBJ2-3 TRBV11-2 - TGTGCCAGCAGCCTGGCTCTAGCTACAGATACGCAGTATTTT CASSLALATDTQYF
- TRBJ1-2 TRBV2 - TGTGCCAGCAGTCACCGTACAGGACCCTTTAACTATGGCTACACCTTC CASSHRTGPFNYGYTF
- TRBJ1-5 TRBV19 - TGTGCCAGTAGTTTCCGGTCGGGACTTAAGGGACAGCCCCAGCATTTT CASSFRSGLKGQPQHF
- TRBJ2-7 TRBV4-3 - TGCGCCAGCAGCCAAGACGGAAGAGGGAGACACGAGCAGTACTTC CASSQDGRGRHEQYF
- TRBJ2-2 TRBV5-1 TRBD1 TGCGCCAGCAGCTTGGAGGGACAGGGGGCTCGGGCCGGGGAGCTGTTTTTT CASSLEGQGARAGELFF
- TRBJ1-1 TRBV5-1 - TGCGCCAGCAGCTTGATCGGGGAGGCGAGTGAAGCTTTCTTT CASSLIGEASEAFF
- TRBJ2-2 TRBV10-3 - TGTGCCATCACGGGTGGCGGCGCGAACACCGGGGAGCTGTTTTTT CAITGGGANTGELFF
- TRBJ2-2 TRBV30 TRBD2 TGTGCCTGGGGAACTAGCGGGGGCACCGGGGAGCTGTTTTTT CAWGTSGGTGELFF
- TRBJ2-1 TRBV7-9 TRBD2 TGTGCCAGCAGCTCTCGGACTAGCGGGAGTTCCTACAATGAGCAGTTCTTC CASSSRTSGSSYNEQFF
- TRBJ2-7 TRBV7-2 TRBD2 TGTGCCAGCAGACGGACTAGCGGGGTCGGGGAGCAGTACTTC CASRRTSGVGEQYF
- TRBJ1-1 TRBV6-5 TRBD1 TGTGCCAGCAGCGGGACAGTGAACACTGAAGCTTTCTTT CASSGTVNTEAFF
few TRBJ2-7 TRBV28 TRBD1 TGTGCCAGCAGTCCAAGGACAGGAAGTGACTCCTACGAGCAGTACTTC CASSPRTGSDSYEQYF
few TRBJ1-2 TRBV2 - TGTGCCAGTAACGCCCGGGGTGGCTACACCTTC CASNARGGYTF
- TRBJ2-1 TRBV4-1 TRBD2 TGCGCCAGCAGCCAAGGAAAGCTAGCGGGAGTGTACAATGAGCAGTTCTTC CASSQGKLAGVYNEQFF
- TRBJ1-3 TRBV6-5 - TGTGCCAGCAAGAGACAGCTTTCCTCTGGAAACACCATATATTTT CASKRQLSSGNTIYF
- TRBJ2-7 TRBV30 - TGTGCCTGGAATCGGGGGCAGGGGGACGAGCAGTACTTC CAWNRGQGDEQYF
once TRBJ2-1 TRBV11-2 TRBD2 TGTGCCAGCAGCTTAGGGACTAGCGGGAGGGTTTCCTACAATGAGCAGTTCTTC CASSLGTSGRVSYNEQFF
- TRBJ1-1 TRBV2 - TGTGCCAGTCTTCGGCGGGTCACTGAAGCTTTCTTT CASLRRVTEAFF
- TRBJ1-5 TRBV30 - TGTGCCTGGGGGATGCACACCTCGAGCAATCAGCCCCAGCATTTT CAWGMHTSSNQPQHF
- TRBJ1-1 TRBV29-1 - TGCAGCGTTGATCGAGCTTTCTTT CSVDRAFF
few TRBJ2-7 TRBV19 TRBD2 TGTGCCAGTACCCCGGGCGGGGGTCTCTACGAGCAGTACTTC CASTPGGGLYEQYF
- TRBJ2-2 TRBV11-2 TRBD2 TGTGCCAGCAGGGCTGTAGCGGGAGTGAGGTCCGGGGAGCTGTTTTTT CASRAVAGVRSGELFF
- TRBJ1-1 TRBV7-2 - TGTGCCAGCAGCTTAGTACGGGGGATGGGGACTGAAGCTTTCTTT CASSLVRGMGTEAFF
- TRBJ2-7 TRBV4-1 TRBD2 TGCGCCAGCAGCCAAGGACTAGCGGGGACCTACGAGCAGTACTTC CASSQGLAGTYEQYF
- TRBJ1-2 TRBV2 TRBD1 TGTGCCAGCAGTGGACAGGGGACCTATGGCTACACCTTC CASSGQGTYGYTF
few TRBJ1-2 TRBV6-5 TRBD1 TGTGCCAGCAGAGGACAGGGGCGGGATGGCTACACCTTC CASRGQGRDGYTF
- TRBJ1-5 TRBV30 - TGTGCCTGGAGTACGGGTCGGGGCAATCAGCCCCAGCATTTT CAWSTGRGNQPQHF
once TRBJ1-4 TRBV10-1 - TGCGCCAGCAGTGACCACAGCAATAATGAAAAACTGTTTTTT CASSDHSNNEKLFF
- TRBJ1-2 TRBV7-6 - TGTGCCAGCAGCCCCTTGGGAGGGTACGACTATGGCTACACCTTC CASSPLGGYDYGYTF
- TRBJ2-1 TRBV30 TRBD2 TGTGCCTGGTCCCCCTATTGGCGGGGGAGCTCCTACAATGAGCAGTTCTTC CAWSPYWRGSSYNEQFF
- TRBJ2-7 TRBV6-1 - TGTGCCAGCAGTGAACTCCAGGGTTGGCTTCCTCGACAGTACTTC CASSELQGWLPRQYF
- TRBJ2-2 TRBV7-9 - TGTGCCAGCAGCTTAGGGCTAGCTGCCGGGGAGCTGTTTTTT CASSLGLAAGELFF
- TRBJ1-5 TRBV19 - TGTGCCAGTAGTATCTTAAATCGGGATCGAGAGCCCCAGCATTTT CASSILNRDREPQHF
- TRBJ2-1 TRBV3-1/TRBV3-2 TRBD2 TGTGCCAGCACCTCGGGACTAGCGGTCAATGAGCAGTTCTTC CASTSGLAVNEQFF